This entry lists 14 T cell receptor beta chains sequenced from one sample in a study of blood T cell repertoires in COVID-19 (dated by TCRdb to 2018 to 2020). Libraries were made using the immunoSEQ multiplex PCR assay. The clones in this table, taken by TCRdb from immuneACCESS, are in-frame only. Not every clone is retained; where verified, under half of the shortfall comes from an unresolved V gene, and the cause of the rest is unknown. Present in this sample are around 400,000 clones, under 85% of which were seen just once. 5.1% of the sample goes to the ten largest clones. The sequencing input was PBMCs or T cells enriched from blood (not recorded which). These receptors all stem from a woman between 45 and 60 years old who had recovered from COVID-19.

The J gene is TRBJ1-3, the V gene TRBV7-2, with D hard to call. This CDR3 contains 14 residues. V was shortened by 1 base and J by 4 bases, with 8 bases between the two germline ends. The germline gives CDR1 SGHTA, CDR2 FQGNSA. CDR3 loop: CASSLGVEGNTIYF. Written as DNA, the CDR3 is TGTGCCAGCAGCTTAGGGGTGGAGGGAAACACCATATATTTT.

This chain links TRBV7-9 with TRBJ1-5; the D is unclear. This CDR3 has 13 amino acids. Germline CDR1 reads SEHNR; CDR2 reads FQNEAQ (reference sequence). V lost 5 bases, J lost 4 bases, and 9 bases lay in between. DNA for the CDR3: TGTGCCAGCAGCAGGATCGGGAATCAGCCCCAGCATTTT. Translation: CASSRIGNQPQHF. Combining the CDR3 with reference TRBV7-9 and TRBJ1-5 gives the whole variable domain DTGVSQNPRHKITKRGQNVTFRCDPISEHNRLYWYRQTLGQGPEFLTYFQNEAQLEKSRLLSDRFSAERPKGSFSTLEIQRTEQGDSAMYLCASSRIGNQPQHFGDGTRLSIL.

This chain links TRBV6-1 with TRBJ1-5; unclear D gene. Looked up from germline, CDR1 is MNHNS and CDR2 is SASEGT. The CDR3 is 14 residues long. Between the trimmed V and J ends, which lost 2 bases and 4 bases, there was a span of 9 bases. DNA for the CDR3: TGTGCCAGCAGTGAACGCGGTGGGAATCAGCCCCAGCATTTT. It yields the protein CASSERGGNQPQHF.

The rearrangement links TRBV3-1 (or the pseudogene TRBV3-2) to TRBJ1-1; D is undetermined. Germline values: CDR1 LGHDT, CDR2 YNNKEL (reference sequence). V was cut by 0 bases and J by 8 bases, with 22 bases left in between. The CDR3 sequence is 17 residues long. CDR3 sequence reads: CASSQDFPHGNGLEAFF. As DNA, the CDR3 is TGTGCCAGCAGCCAAGATTTCCCGCACGGGAATGGGTTAGAAGCTTTCTTT.

The chain joins TRBV5-4 to TRBJ2-7, with 8 bases matching TRBD2. Per germline, CDR1 SGHNT and CDR2 YYREEE (reference sequence). With V trimmed by 4 bases and J by 3 bases, 9 bases remained unmatched. The CDR3 covers 15 residues. This chain's CDR3 is CASSGTRDGIYEQYF. DNA for the CDR3: TGTGCCAGCAGCGGGACTAGAGACGGGATCTACGAGCAGTACTTC.

This chain uses TRBV5-1 with TRBJ1-2; TRBD1 aligns across 10 bases. CDR1 is SGHRS and CDR2 is YFSETQ in the germline V gene. The CDR3 is made up of 14 amino acids. V shed 4 bases, J shed 5 bases, and the junction held 5 bases outside the gene matches. The CDR3 DNA is TGCGCCAGCAGCACGACAGGGGGCGGATATGGCTACACCTTC. Its protein product is CASSTTGGGYGYTF.

The rearrangement links TRBV3-1 (or the pseudogene TRBV3-2) to TRBJ2-7; 7 nucleotides align to TRBD2. CDR1 and CDR2 (germline): LGHDT, YNNKEL (reference sequence). V lost 0 bases to trimming and J lost 7 bases; unmatched junction nucleotides: 6. The CDR3 loop spans 14 amino acids. Written as DNA, the CDR3 is TGTGCCAGCAGCCAAGAATGGTCCGGGAGGGAGCAGTACTTC. Amino acids: CASSQEWSGREQYF.

V gene TRBV2 combines with J gene TRBJ2-1; maybe TRBD1 (6 bases). CDR3 length: 15 residues. V lost 10 bases to trimming and J lost 6 bases, with 22 bases between them. Germline-derived CDR1 and CDR2 are SNHLY and FYNNEI. CDR3 DNA: TGTGCCAAAACTCGGACCGGGACAATAGGCAATGAGCAGTTCTTC. This encodes CAKTRTGTIGNEQFF.

In DNA, the CDR3 is TGTGCCATCAGTCCCGGGACAGGGGTTGATGAGCAGTTCTTC. Encoded protein: CAISPGTGVDEQFF. The chain carries TRBV10-3 and TRBJ2-1; TRBD1 matches 10 bases. Germline CDR1 is ENHRY and CDR2 is SYGVKD. J was trimmed by 8 bases and V by 5 bases; bases with no gene match: 6. The CDR3 is 14 amino acids.

The rearrangement uses TRBV9 and TRBJ2-7; 8 bases are a match to TRBD1. The CDR3 has 17 amino acids. Germline assignment: CDR1 SGDLS and CDR2 YYNGEE. The V gene end was trimmed by 0 bases and the J gene end by 0 bases; junction bases not matched to a gene: 8. The CDR3 DNA reads as TGTGCCAGCAGCGTAGTCGGACAGGGTCGGGCCTCCTACGAGCAGTACTTC. Translation gives CASSVVGQGRASYEQYF.

The chain uses TRBV5-1 and TRBJ1-1, with D unclear. Between the trimmed V and J ends, which lost 7 bases and 2 bases, there was a span of 12 bases. Germline V gene sequence: CDR1 SGHRS, CDR2 YFSETQ. The CDR3 totals 13 residues. The CDR3 region has the DNA TGCGCCAGCCGCGCGGGCTCAAACACTGAAGCTTTCTTT. Translation: CASRAGSNTEAFF.

V gene TRBV5-1 combines with J gene TRBJ1-1; 9 nucleotides line up with TRBD1. Germline V CDR1 and CDR2: SGHRS, YFSETQ. V lost 4 bases, J lost 0 bases, and 10 bases stayed unmatched. The CDR3 totals 17 residues. The CDR3, as DNA: TGCGCCAGCAGCAAGAGACCGGGACAGGGCCTGAACACTGAAGCTTTCTTT. Translation: CASSKRPGQGLNTEAFF.

Many counts were recorded for this clone. The J gene is TRBJ1-2, the V gene TRBV19; TRBD1 agrees at 8 bases. The V gene's germline CDR1 is LNHDA and CDR2 SQIVND (reference sequence). The V and J ends lost 7 bases and 7 bases, in that order; junction bases with no gene match: 14. This CDR3 region has 15 residues. For the CDR3, the DNA is TGTGCCAGTACCAAAGATGACGCACAGGGGGGTGGCTACACCTTC. Its translation is CASTKDDAQGGGYTF. The whole variable domain, filled in from reference TRBV19 and TRBJ1-2, reads DGGITQSPKYLFRKEGQNVTLSCEQNLNHDAMYWYRQDPGQGLRLIYYSQIVNDFQKGDIAEGYSVSREKKESFPLTVTSAQKNPTAFYLCASTKDDAQGGGYTFGSGTRLTVV.

The chain recombines TRBV6-2 or TRBV6-3 with TRBJ1-2; a possible D gene is TRBD1 (6 bases). The germline V and J ends were trimmed by 2 bases and 4 bases, with 11 bases remaining between them. The CDR3 has 14 residues. Germline V gene data show CDR1 as MNHEY and CDR2 as SVGEGT. CDR3 in amino acids: CASSYVRGLYGYTF. CDR3 sequence (DNA): TGTGCCAGCAGTTACGTCAGGGGCCTCTATGGCTACACCTTC.